The 6 T cell receptor beta chains below were found in one sample sequenced in a study of cytomegalovirus exposure and HLA in healthy donors. PCR was performed using 60 Vbeta and 13 Jbeta primers. Assay: immunoSEQ multiplex PCR; the TCRdb copy retains only in-frame clones and omits some. The sample contains some 150,000 clones, 70% to 85% of which appear only once. The specimen was PBMCs. The source is a woman aged 40-49 years in good health and CMV-seronegative.

This rearrangement joins TRBV27 to TRBJ2-5, with 7 bases that match TRBD1. The better agreement between TRBJ2-7 and the DNA end casts doubt on the J call. This CDR3 is built from 15 residues. Germline V CDR1 and CDR2: MNHEY, SMNVEV (reference sequence). CDR3 in DNA: TGTGCCAGCCAAACCCGGGACAGAGTACCCTACGAGCAGTACTTC. It yields the protein CASQTRDRVPYEQYF.

This rearrangement joins TRBV9 to TRBJ2-3; 10 bases match TRBD2. Germline trimming cut 3 bases from V and 4 bases from J; bases unmatched to any gene: 8. Germline lookup yields CDR1 SGDLS and CDR2 YYNGEE. The CDR3 has 16 residues. CDR3 in DNA: TGTGCCAGCAGCGCTGACAGCGGGAGGGCACCAGATACGCAGTATTTT. This codes for CASSADSGRAPDTQYF.

The gene calls are TRBV5-1 and TRBJ1-5, with unresolved D. The CDR3 has 13 amino acids. Trimming removed 0 bases from V and 8 bases from J, with 9 bases in between. Germline V gene sequence: CDR1 SGHRS, CDR2 YFSETQ. The CDR3, as DNA: TGCGCCAGCAGCTTGGTGTCGGGAGAGCCCCAGCATTTT. Translated, it gives CASSLVSGEPQHF.

This chain connects TRBV18 to TRBJ2-1; TRBD2 aligns across 9 bases. The ends lost 4 bases at V and 2 bases at J; junction bases unmatched: 9. Per the germline V gene, CDR1 is KGHSH and CDR2 is LQKENI. CDR3 length: 17 residues. The CDR3, as DNA: TGTGCCAGCTCACGGGGGACTAGCCCCAGGGCCTACAATGAGCAGTTCTTC. This sequence encodes CASSRGTSPRAYNEQFF.

This clone was observed a single time. V is TRBV4-3 and J is TRBJ1-6; D not certain. From germline, CDR1 is LGHNA and CDR2 YSLEER. CDR3 length equals 16 residues. V was shortened by 3 bases and J by 2 bases, with 11 bases between the two germline ends. This CDR3 reads CASSQEPGTYNSPLHF. Here the CDR3 DNA reads TGCGCCAGCAGCCAGGAGCCGGGAACCTATAATTCACCCCTCCACTTT.

This clone was counted only a few times. V is TRBV5-1 and J is TRBJ2-7; D is possibly TRBD2 (5 bases). The CDR3 extends over 15 amino acids. Trimming removed 7 bases at V and 1 base at J, with 18 bases between. Germline values: CDR1 SGHRS, CDR2 YFSETQ. In nucleotides, the CDR3 is TGCGCCAGCCAGAACCTACTAGGGAATTCCTACGAGCAGTACTTC. Amino acid sequence: CASQNLLGNSYEQYF. Full variable domain (rest looked up from reference TRBV5-1 and TRBJ2-7): KAGVTQTPRYLIKTRGQQVTLSCSPISGHRSVSWYQQTPGQGLQFLFEYFSETQRNKGNFPGRFSGRQFSNSRSEMNVSTLELGDSALYLCASQNLLGNSYEQYFGPGTRLTVT.